The clone carrying this TCR beta chain was picked up one time. What it recognizes is unknown. This likely comes from a read error, as the CDR3 has no conserved phenylalanine or tryptophan at its end. The limits of the CDR3 on the DNA are not certain, so only TCRdb's listed CDR3 is given. In germline, CDR1 is SGHTA, CDR2 FQGNSA. The CDR3 region is 12 residues in length, termini included. The template used for profiling TCR beta VDJ and CDR3 was genomic DNA. TCRdb reanalysed the reads using MiXCR and keeps one entry per CDR3 protein. The sample includes about 270,000 distinct CDR3 sequences, 82% seen only once; the top ten take over 35%. This sample is part of a study of CD8+CD57+ T cells in acquired aplastic anemia. Across the study: The sorted CD4+ and CD8+ cells yielded an average about 3.3 ug of DNA. Overall study results and limits: Both patients and controls carried the same twenty-nine CD8+ CDR3 sequences.

Flow cytometry had shown expanded CD8+CD57+ cells in the patients chosen for sequencing. The genes are TRBV7-2 and TRBJ2-4. Sequenced material: sorted CD4+, CD8+, or CD8+CD57+ T cells (not recorded which) from PBMCs. This TCR came from a human donor with aplastic anemia. CDR3 sequence: CASSLAGDIQTY.